The 14 T cell receptor beta chains reported below all come from one sample, sequenced in a study of T cells in Graves' hyperthyroidism and ophthalmopathy. TCR beta CDR3 region amplification was performed from RNA transcripts. The HTBI set primed first-round TCR CDR3 RT-PCR. TCRdb itself ran the multiplex PCR reads through MiXCR, one entry per CDR3 protein. The repertoire holds about 740,000 distinct CDR3 sequences, around 15% seen once, with about 10% in the top ten. The sample taken for sequencing was blood. All receptors come from a woman aged 18 to 35 with Graves' hyperthyroidism.

This chain joins TRBV12-3 or TRBV12-4 and TRBJ1-1; D perhaps matches TRBD1 (6 bases). This CDR3 region has 17 residues. Trimming cost V 5 bases and J 1 base, with 20 bases left between them. Written as DNA, the CDR3 is TGTGCCAGCAGTGATCCTTACAACAGGGTTAAGAACACTGAAGCTTTCTTT. This gives the protein CASSDPYNRVKNTEAFF.

This clonotype was seen a few times. The chain's CDR3 is CASSQVAGGAIETQYF. DNA for the CDR3: TGCGCCAGCAGCCAAGTGGCAGGGGGCGCGATAGAGACCCAGTACTTC. J is TRBJ2-5 and V is TRBV4-1, with 8 bases lining up with TRBD1. There are 16 residues in the CDR3. Germline-derived CDR1 and CDR2 are MGHRA and YSYEKL. Trimming removed 1 base from V and 4 bases from J; junction bases left unmatched: 8.

The chain is built from TRBV30 and TRBJ2-1; no clear D. The length of the CDR3 is 12 residues. Germline V CDR1 and CDR2: GTSNPN, SVGIG (reference sequence). Trimming removed 5 bases at V and 5 bases at J, with 10 bases between. CDR3 loop: CAWALRDNEQFF. CDR3 sequence (DNA): TGTGCCTGGGCCCTACGGGACAATGAGCAGTTCTTC.

This chain links TRBV20-1 with TRBJ1-5; 7 nucleotides line up with TRBD1. The CDR3 has 15 residues. V shed 4 bases, J shed 6 bases, and the junction held 12 bases outside the gene matches. Germline CDR1 reads DFQATT; CDR2 reads SNEGSKA (reference sequence). As DNA, the CDR3 is TGCAGTGCTAACTACAGGGGACTCCGAGGTCAGCCCCAGCATTTT. Translated, it gives CSANYRGLRGQPQHF.

In its sample, this clonotype was seen many times. V is TRBV28 and J is TRBJ2-7, with 11 bases that match TRBD2. With 6 bases clipped from V and 2 bases from J, the junction kept 6 bases outside the gene matches. This CDR3 has 15 amino acids. The germline V gene has CDR1 MDHEN and CDR2 SYDVKM. In nucleotides, the CDR3 is TGTGCCAGCAGCCGGAGACTAGCGGGACCCTACGAGCAGTACTTC. Residues: CASSRRLAGPYEQYF.

This clonotype was counted at least ten times. The V gene is TRBV12-3 or TRBV12-4, the J gene TRBJ2-5; unclear D gene. Trimming left V 5 bases short and J 7 bases short, with 14 bases between. The CDR3 has 13 residues. The CDR3 DNA reads TGTGCCAGCAGTGACGGGTCAAAGAGGACCCAGTACTTC. Translation: CASSDGSKRTQYF.

This rearrangement joins TRBV4-1 to TRBJ1-2; 7 bases match TRBD1. V was pared by 6 bases and J by 7 bases, with 8 bases of the junction left unmatched. The CDR3 has 13 residues. Germline V lookup: CDR1 MGHRA, CDR2 YSYEKL. The CDR3 DNA reads TGCGCCAGCAGGTCGACAGGGCGGGGTGGCTACACCTTC. Protein sequence: CASRSTGRGGYTF.

This rearrangement joins TRBV6-4 to TRBJ2-1, with 8 bases aligning to TRBD2. CDR3 length: 14 residues. The V gene's germline CDR1 is MRHNA and CDR2 SNTAGT. V was clipped by 3 bases and J by 5 bases; unmatched bases: 3. CDR3 sequence: CASSEVAGHNEQFF. CDR3 bases: TGTGCCAGCAGTGAGGTAGCGGGACACAATGAGCAGTTCTTC.

Many counts were recorded for this clonotype. This chain uses TRBV6-2 or TRBV6-3 with TRBJ2-1, with 8 bases aligning to TRBD2. This CDR3 is 15 amino acids long. The junction had 7 bases not matched to a gene; V was cut back by 5 bases and J by 4 bases. The V gene's germline CDR1 is MNHEY and CDR2 SVGEGT. The CDR3 loop is CASSITSGFYNEQFF. The CDR3 DNA is TGTGCCAGCAGTATAACTAGCGGCTTTTACAATGAGCAGTTCTTC.

The J gene is TRBJ2-7, the V gene TRBV20-1; 12 positions agree with TRBD2. J lost 6 bases, V lost 6 bases, and 9 bases had no gene match. This CDR3 contains 14 residues. Germline lookup yields CDR1 DFQATT and CDR2 SNEGSKA (reference sequence). The CDR3 nucleotides are TGCAGTGCCACCCCGACTAGCGGGAGAATCGAGCAGTACTTC. Its translation is CSATPTSGRIEQYF.

This clonotype has at least ten counts. J is TRBJ2-5 and V is TRBV6-2 or TRBV6-3; 10 bases match TRBD1. V dropped 2 bases and J dropped 3; count of bases not matched to a gene: 6. The germline CDR1 and CDR2 sequences are MNHEY and SVGEGT. The CDR3 is 16 residues long. CDR3 in amino acids: CASSYAGGTGEETQYF. The CDR3 nucleotides are TGTGCCAGCAGTTACGCCGGGGGGACAGGGGAAGAGACCCAGTACTTC.

On this clonotype itself: Its ends do not fully match the called genes, so a read error is possible. The chain couples TRBV12-3 or TRBV12-4 to TRBJ2-1, with 11 bases matching TRBD1. This CDR3 is 12 amino acids long. The CDR3 here is CASSLGTGGDLF. The CDR3 region has the DNA TGTGCCAGCAGTTTAGGGACAGGGGGCGATCTCTTC.

J is TRBJ2-2 and V is TRBV30; tentative D call: TRBD2 (6 bases). The V end lost 3 bases, the J end lost 5 bases, and 13 bases lay between the germline ends. From germline, CDR1 is GTSNPN and CDR2 SVGIG (reference sequence). CDR3 length: 14 amino acids. The CDR3 reads CAWSSGSYTGELFF. The CDR3 DNA follows: TGTGCCTGGAGCTCCGGGAGCTATACCGGGGAGCTGTTTTTT.

A word on this clonotype: Sequence at one end of the junction differs from germline and may be a read error. The chain recombines TRBV12-3 or TRBV12-4 with TRBJ2-5; D unresolved. The CDR3 runs to 14 residues. The CDR3 nucleotides are TGTGCCAGCAGTGGACGCAAGAACCAAGAGACCCAGCACTTC. Translation: CASSGRKNQETQHF.